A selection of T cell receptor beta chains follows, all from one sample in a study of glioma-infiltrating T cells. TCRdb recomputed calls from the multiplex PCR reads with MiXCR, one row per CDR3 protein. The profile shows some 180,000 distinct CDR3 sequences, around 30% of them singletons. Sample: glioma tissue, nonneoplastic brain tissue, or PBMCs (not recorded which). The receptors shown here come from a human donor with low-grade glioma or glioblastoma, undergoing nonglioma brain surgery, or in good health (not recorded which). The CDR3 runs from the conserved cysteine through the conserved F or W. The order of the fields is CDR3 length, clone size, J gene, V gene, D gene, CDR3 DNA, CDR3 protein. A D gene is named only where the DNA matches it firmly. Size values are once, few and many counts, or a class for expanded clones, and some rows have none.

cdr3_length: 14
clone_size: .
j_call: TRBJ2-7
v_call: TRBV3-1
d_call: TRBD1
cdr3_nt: TGTGCCAGCAGCCAGGCCCGGGACAGCTACGAGCAGTACTTC
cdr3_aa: CASSQARDSYEQYF

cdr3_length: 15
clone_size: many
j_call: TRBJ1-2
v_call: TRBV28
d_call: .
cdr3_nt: TGTGCCAGCAGTTTAATGGGGGGGGGGGACTATGGCTACACCTTC
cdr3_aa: CASSLMGGGDYGYTF

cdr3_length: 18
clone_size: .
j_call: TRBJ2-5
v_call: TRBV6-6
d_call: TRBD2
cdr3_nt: TGCGCCAACAGTGGGACGACTAGCGGGAGTCATCGAAGGGAGACCCAGTACTTC
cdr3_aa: CANSGTTSGSHRRETQYF

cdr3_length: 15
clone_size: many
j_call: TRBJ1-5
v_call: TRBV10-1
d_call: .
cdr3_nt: TGCGCCAGCAGTGAGGCACCCCGCGGCAATCAGCCCCAGCATTTT
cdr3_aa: CASSEAPRGNQPQHF

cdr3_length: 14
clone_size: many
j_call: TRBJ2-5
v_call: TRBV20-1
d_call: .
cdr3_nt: TGCAGTGCTAGAGTTCTAACAGAGCAAGAGACCCAGTACTTC
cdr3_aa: CSARVLTEQETQYF

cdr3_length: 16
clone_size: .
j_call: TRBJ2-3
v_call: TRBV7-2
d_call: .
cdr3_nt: TGTGCCAGCAGCTCAATGGGCGGAGTTAGCACAGGTACGCAGTATTTT
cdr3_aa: CASSSMGGVSTGTQYF

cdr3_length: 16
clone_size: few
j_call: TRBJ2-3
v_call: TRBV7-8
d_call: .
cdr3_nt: TGTGCCAGCAGCTTAGCCTTCCGCGCCCAAGGAGATACGCAGTATTTT
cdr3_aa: CASSLAFRAQGDTQYF

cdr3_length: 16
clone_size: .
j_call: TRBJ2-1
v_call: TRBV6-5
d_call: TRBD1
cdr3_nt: TGTGCCAGCAGTTACCGCTCCGGGACAGGGGTCAATGAGCAGTTCTTC
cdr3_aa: CASSYRSGTGVNEQFF

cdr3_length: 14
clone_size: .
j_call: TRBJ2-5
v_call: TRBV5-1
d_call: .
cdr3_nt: TGCGCCAGCAGCGCGCTGGACGGCCAAGAGACCCAGTACTTC
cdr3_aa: CASSALDGQETQYF

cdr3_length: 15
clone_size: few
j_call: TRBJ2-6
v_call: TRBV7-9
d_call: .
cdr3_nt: TGTGCCAGCAGCCCCTGGACGGGTGGGGCCAACGTCCTGACTTTC
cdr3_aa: CASSPWTGGANVLTF

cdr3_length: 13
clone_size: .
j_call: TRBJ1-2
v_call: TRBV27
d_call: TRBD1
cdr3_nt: TGTGCCAGCGGACCGACAGGGAAATATGGCTACACCTTC
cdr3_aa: CASGPTGKYGYTF

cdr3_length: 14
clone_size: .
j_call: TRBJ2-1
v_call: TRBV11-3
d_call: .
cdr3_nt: TGTGCCAGCAGCTCCCTAGGCAAGATCAATGAGCAGTTCTTC
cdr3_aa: CASSSLGKINEQFF

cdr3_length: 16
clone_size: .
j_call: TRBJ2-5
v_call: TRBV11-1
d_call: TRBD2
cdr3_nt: TGTGCCAGCAGCCTTACGGGGGGAGGACTACAAGAGACCCAGTACTTC
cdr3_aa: CASSLTGGGLQETQYF

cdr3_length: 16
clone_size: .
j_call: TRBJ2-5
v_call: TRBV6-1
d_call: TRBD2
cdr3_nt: TGTGTTAGCAGTTTCTTTCAGACTAGCCACCAAGAGACCCAGTACTTC
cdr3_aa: CVSSFFQTSHQETQYF

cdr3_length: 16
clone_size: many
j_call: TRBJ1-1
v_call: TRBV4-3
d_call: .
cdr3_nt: TGCGCCAGCAGCCACAACAGGGTCGCGGTTAGGACTGAAGCTTTCTTT
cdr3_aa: CASSHNRVAVRTEAFF

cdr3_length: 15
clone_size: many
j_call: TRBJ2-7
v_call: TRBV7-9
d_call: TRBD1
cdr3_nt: TGTGCCAGCAGCCCCCGTGGGGACAGGCCCTACGAGCAGTACTTC
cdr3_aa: CASSPRGDRPYEQYF

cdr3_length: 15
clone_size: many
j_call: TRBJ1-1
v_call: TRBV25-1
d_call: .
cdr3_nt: TGTGCCAGCAGTGAGATCGGGGGGGTCAACACTGAAGCTTTCTTT
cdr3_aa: CASSEIGGVNTEAFF

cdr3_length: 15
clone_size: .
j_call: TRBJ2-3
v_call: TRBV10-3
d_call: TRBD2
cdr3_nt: TGTGCCATCAGCACGACTAGCGGGAGCACAGATACGCAGTATTTT
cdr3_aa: CAISTTSGSTDTQYF

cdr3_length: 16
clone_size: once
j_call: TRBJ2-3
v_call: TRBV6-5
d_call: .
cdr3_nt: TGCGCCAGCAGTGCCCCTGACAAGGCCCTCACAGATTCGCAGTATTTT
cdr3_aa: CASSAPDKALTDSQYF

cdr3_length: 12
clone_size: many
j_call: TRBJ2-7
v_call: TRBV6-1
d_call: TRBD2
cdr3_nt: TGTGCCAGCAGTTCTCCGGGGGGGGAACAGTACTTC
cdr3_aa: CASSSPGGEQYF

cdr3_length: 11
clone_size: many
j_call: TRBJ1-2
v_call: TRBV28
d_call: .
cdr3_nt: TGTGCCAGCAGTCAGAGATATGGCTACACCTTC
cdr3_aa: CASSQRYGYTF

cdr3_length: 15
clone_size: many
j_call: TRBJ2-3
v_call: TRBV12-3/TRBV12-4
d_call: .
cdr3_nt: TGTGCCAGCAGTTCCCGCGCAGGGGTACCAGATACGCAGTATTTT
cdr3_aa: CASSSRAGVPDTQYF

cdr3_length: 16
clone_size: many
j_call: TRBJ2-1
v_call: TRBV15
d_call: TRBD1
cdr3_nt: TGTGCCACCAGCGGGGACAGGGGGGAGTATAGGAATGAGCAGTTCTTC
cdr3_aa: CATSGDRGEYRNEQFF

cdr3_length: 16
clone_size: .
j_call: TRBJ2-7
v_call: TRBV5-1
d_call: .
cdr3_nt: TGCGCCAGCAGCTTGGAAGGCGTCAGGAGCTCCTACGAGCAGTACTTC
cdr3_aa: CASSLEGVRSSYEQYF

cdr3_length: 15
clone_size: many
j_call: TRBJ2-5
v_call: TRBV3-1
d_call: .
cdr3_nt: TGTGCCAGCAGCCAAGACATATCAGGCCAAGAGACCCAGTACTTC
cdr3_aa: CASSQDISGQETQYF

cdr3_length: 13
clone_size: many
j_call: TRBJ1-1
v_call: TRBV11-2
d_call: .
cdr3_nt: TGTGCCAGCAGCTCCGACCTGAACACTGAAGCTTTCTTT
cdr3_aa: CASSSDLNTEAFF

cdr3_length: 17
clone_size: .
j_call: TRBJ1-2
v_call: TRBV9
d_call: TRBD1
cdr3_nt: TGTGCCAGCAGCGGGCCCCGACGACAGGGGTGGAACTATGGCTACACCTTC
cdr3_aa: CASSGPRRQGWNYGYTF

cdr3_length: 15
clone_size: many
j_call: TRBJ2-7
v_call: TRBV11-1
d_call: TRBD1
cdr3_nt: TGTGCCAGCAGCCCACAGACCGGGACAGGTGCCGAGCAGTACTTC
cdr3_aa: CASSPQTGTGAEQYF

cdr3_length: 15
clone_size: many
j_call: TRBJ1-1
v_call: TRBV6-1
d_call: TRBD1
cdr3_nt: TGTGCCAGCAGGGAAGGACAGGGGGGGAACACTGAAGCTTTCTTT
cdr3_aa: CASREGQGGNTEAFF

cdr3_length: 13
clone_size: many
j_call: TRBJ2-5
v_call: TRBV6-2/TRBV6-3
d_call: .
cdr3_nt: TGTGCCAGCAGTCCCCGGGACATCGGGACCCAGTACTTC
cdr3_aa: CASSPRDIGTQYF

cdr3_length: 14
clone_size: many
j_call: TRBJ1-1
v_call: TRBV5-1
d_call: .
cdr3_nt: TGCGCCAGCAGCTTGCCCAGCCAGAACACTGAAGCTTTCTTT
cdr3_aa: CASSLPSQNTEAFF

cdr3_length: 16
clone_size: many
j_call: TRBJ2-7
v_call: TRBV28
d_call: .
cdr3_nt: TGTGCCAGCAGTCGCCCCCCAGCGGGTGCCTCCTACGAGCAGTACTTC
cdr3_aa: CASSRPPAGASYEQYF

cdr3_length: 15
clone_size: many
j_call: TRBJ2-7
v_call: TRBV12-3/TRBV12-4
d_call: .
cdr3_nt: TGTGCCAGCAGTTCAGACGGGGGACCTTACTCAGAGCAGTACTTC
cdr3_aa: CASSSDGGPYSEQYF

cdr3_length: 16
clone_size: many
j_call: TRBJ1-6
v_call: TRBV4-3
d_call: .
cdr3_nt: TGCGCCAGCAGCCAAGATCACCGGGGAGGCAATTCACCCCTCCACTTT
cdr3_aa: CASSQDHRGGNSPLHF

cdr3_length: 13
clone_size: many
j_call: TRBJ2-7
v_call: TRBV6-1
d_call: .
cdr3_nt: TGTGCCAGCAGTCAGCCGGGGAGCTCCGAGCAGTACTTC
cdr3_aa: CASSQPGSSEQYF

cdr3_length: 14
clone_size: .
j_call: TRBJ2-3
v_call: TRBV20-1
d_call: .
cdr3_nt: TGCAGTGCTAGTACTGTATGGTATTTAGATACGCAGTATTTT
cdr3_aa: CSASTVWYLDTQYF

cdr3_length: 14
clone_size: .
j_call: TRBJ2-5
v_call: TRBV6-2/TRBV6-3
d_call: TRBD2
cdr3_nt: TGTGCCAGCAAGGTAGCGGGAGTCCGAGAGACCCAGTACTTC
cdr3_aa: CASKVAGVRETQYF

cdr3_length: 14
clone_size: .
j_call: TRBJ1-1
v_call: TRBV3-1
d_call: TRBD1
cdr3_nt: TGTGCCAGCAGCCAAGATACAGGGGGCAATGAAGCTTTCTTT
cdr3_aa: CASSQDTGGNEAFF

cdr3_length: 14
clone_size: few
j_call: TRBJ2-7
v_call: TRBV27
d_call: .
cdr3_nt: TGTGCCAGCAGTTTTGGGGACACCTCCTACGGGCAGTACTTC
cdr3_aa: CASSFGDTSYGQYF

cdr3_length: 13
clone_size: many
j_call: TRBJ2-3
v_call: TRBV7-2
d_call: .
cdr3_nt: TGTGCCACCATCTGGAGGGGGACAGATACGCAGTATTTT
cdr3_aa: CATIWRGTDTQYF

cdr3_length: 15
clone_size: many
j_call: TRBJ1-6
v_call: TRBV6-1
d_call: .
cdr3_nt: TGTGCCAGCAGTGAAACTTTGGGATCTAATTCACCCCTCCACTTT
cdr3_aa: CASSETLGSNSPLHF

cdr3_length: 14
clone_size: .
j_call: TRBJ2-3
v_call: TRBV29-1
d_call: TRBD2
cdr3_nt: TGCAGCGTTGAACCTAGCGGGAGCACAGATACGCAGTATTTT
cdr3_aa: CSVEPSGSTDTQYF

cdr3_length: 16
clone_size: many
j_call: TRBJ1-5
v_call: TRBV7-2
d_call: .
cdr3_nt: TGTGCCAGCAGCCAGGTGTCGGGAAATAGCAATCAGCCCCAGCATTTT
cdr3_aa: CASSQVSGNSNQPQHF

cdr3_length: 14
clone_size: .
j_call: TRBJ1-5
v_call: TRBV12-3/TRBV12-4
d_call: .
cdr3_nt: TGTGCCAGCAGTTTCACAGATAGCAATCAGCCCCAGCATTTT
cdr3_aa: CASSFTDSNQPQHF

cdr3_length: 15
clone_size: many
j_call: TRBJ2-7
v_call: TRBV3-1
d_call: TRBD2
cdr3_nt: TGTGCCAGCAGCCACCGGACTAGCGGGCGCTACGAGCAGTACTTC
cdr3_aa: CASSHRTSGRYEQYF

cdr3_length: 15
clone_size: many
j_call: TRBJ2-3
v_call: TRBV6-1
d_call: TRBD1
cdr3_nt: TGTGCCAGCAGAGGGACAGGACTAACTCCAAATACGCAGTATTTT
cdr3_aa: CASRGTGLTPNTQYF

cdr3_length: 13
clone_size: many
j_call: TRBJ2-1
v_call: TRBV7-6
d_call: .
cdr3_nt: TGTGCCAGCAGCTTAGCGGGGAACAATGAGCAGTTCTTC
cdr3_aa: CASSLAGNNEQFF

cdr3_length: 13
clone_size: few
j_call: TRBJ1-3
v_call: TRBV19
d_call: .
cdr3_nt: TGTGCCAGTAGGGTCCAGGGAAGAAACACCATATATTTT
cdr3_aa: CASRVQGRNTIYF

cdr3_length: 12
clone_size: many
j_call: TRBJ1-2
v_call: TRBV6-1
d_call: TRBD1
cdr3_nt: TGTGCCAGCGGGACAGCTAACTATGGCTACACCTTC
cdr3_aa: CASGTANYGYTF

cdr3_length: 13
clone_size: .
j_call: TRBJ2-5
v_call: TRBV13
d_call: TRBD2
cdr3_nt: TGTGCCAGCAGTGACGGGACTAGAGGGACCAAGTACTTC
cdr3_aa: CASSDGTRGTKYF

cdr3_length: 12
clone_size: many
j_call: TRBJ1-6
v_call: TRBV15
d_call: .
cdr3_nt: TGTGCCACCAGCCAACTAAGCTCACCCCTCCACTTT
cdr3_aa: CATSQLSSPLHF